Here is one TCR beta chain with its context. The antigen remains unidentified. Resected material from corrective heart surgery provided the thymus tissue analysed. The donors were infants in Finland with congenital heart defects, otherwise immunologically healthy. These data originate in a study of human thymus T cells. Study conclusions and caveats: What appeared biased in thymic and blood repertoires was the usage of V and J genes. Unrelated individuals reportedly shared highly overlapping thymic TCR repertoires.

Some clones are missing from TCRdb's copy, which holds only in-frame ones; the method was immunoSEQ multiplex PCR. The data show some 130,000 clones, with about 95% seen just once and around 0.025% held by the top ten. Trimming took 2 bases from V and 6 from J, leaving 11 bases between them. The CDR3 is 14 amino acids. The germline V gene encodes CDR1 MNHEY and CDR2 SMNVEV (reference sequence). The sample taken for sequencing was thymus tissue. The source is a boy in the first two years of life with a congenital heart defect but otherwise immunologically healthy. The genes are TRBV27 and TRBJ2-1; D uncertain. CDR3 in DNA: TGTGCCAGCAGTTTAAACGGACCGAGCAATGAGCAGTTCTTC. Protein sequence: CASSLNGPSNEQFF.